The T cell receptor beta chain under discussion was sequenced for a study of low-dose radiotherapy and immunotherapy resistance in tumors. As to time point: after trial treatment. Treatment of the sample: LDRT plus nivolumab, ipilimumab, low-dose cyclophosphamide and aspirin (RACIN trial). The donors' treatment consisted of nivolumab, ipilimumab, aspirin, low-dose cyclophosphamide and low-dose radiotherapy. With 4 bases removed from V and 1 base from J, the gap between germline ends came to 17 bases. This CDR3 region has 17 residues. Germline V lookup: CDR1 SGHAT, CDR2 FQNNGV. Amplification of TCRs used a constant-region primer and V-primer adapter for approximately 18 PCR cycles. TCRdb reprocessed the reads via MiXCR and lists one record per CDR3 protein. This repertoire shows approximately 52,000 distinct CDR3 sequences, 33% found once; its top ten account for around 8%. This clonotype was recorded at least ten times.

This sample comprised PBMCs, obtained after low-dose radiotherapy plus immunotherapy. The chain employs TRBV11-2 and TRBJ2-1; the D gene is possibly TRBD2 (6 bases). The receptor's source is a male donor with rectosigmoid adenocarcinoma. This CDR3 is CASSSGWRAGSYNEQFF. The CDR3 DNA follows: TGTGCCAGCAGCTCCGGATGGAGGGCGGGGTCCTACAATGAGCAGTTCTTC.